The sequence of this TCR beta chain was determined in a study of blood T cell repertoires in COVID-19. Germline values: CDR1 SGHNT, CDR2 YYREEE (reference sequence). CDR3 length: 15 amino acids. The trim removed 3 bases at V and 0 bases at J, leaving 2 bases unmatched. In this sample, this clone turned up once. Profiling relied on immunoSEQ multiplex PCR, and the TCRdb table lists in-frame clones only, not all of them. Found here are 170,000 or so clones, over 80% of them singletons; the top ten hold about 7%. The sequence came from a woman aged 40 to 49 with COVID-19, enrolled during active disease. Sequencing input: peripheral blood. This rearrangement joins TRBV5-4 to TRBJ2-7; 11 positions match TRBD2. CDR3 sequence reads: CASSSSGRISYEQYF. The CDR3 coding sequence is TGTGCCAGCAGCTCTAGCGGGAGGATCTCCTACGAGCAGTACTTC.